What follows is one TCR beta chain and its context. Its target is unknown. These data come from a study of blood T cells in healthy people across ages. V was clipped by 3 bases and J by 7 bases, with 25 bases between them. This CDR3 is built from 17 residues. Per germline, CDR1 DFQATT and CDR2 SNEGSKA (reference sequence). PCR was performed a second time for roughly 7 to 12 cycles using a sample-barcoded 5' primer and a J-beta primer mix. TCRdb reprocessed the 5' RACE reads via MiXCR and lists one record per CDR3 protein. The repertoire holds 450,000 to 700,000 distinct CDR3 sequences, with about 26% as singletons. A minimum of 6 micrograms of total RNA was extracted per sample. Notes on the study in general: With donor CMV status unknown, expanded clonotype changes were possibly confounded. Roughly linear declines in TCR beta diversity per million T cells occurred with age.

The TCR was taken from a woman in her 70s in good health. The genes are TRBV20-1 and TRBJ2-4, with D tentatively TRBD2 (6 bases). Sequencing was carried out using blood. CDR3 nucleotides: TGCAGTGCTAGGGAGACTGCGGGACCCCAAGGGGAGAACATTCAGTACTTC. Its protein is CSARETAGPQGENIQYF.